This T cell receptor beta chain was sequenced for a study of OX40 agonist ivuxolimab in advanced cancers. Study-level background: Hepatocellular carcinoma, melanoma, renal cell or head and neck cancer was diagnosed in the dose-escalation patients. Three dose-escalation patients had partial responses: one with hepatocellular carcinoma and two with cutaneous melanoma.

Sequencing was performed with immunoSEQ multiplex PCR; in TCRdb, only in-frame clones are kept and a portion is missing. The sample includes 40,000 to 60,000 clones, 80% to 90% of them seen just once. The CDR3 is 17 residues long. Germline CDR1 and CDR2: SNHLY and FYNNEI. Trimming pared 1 base from V and 0 bases from J, leaving 14 bases between. Systemic immunosuppression or a history of autoimmune disease excluded patients. This clone was counted a single time. This material consisted of CD4+ or CD8+ T cells sorted from blood, taken in a trial of the OX40 agonist ivuxolimab. This TCR was recovered from an adult with an advanced solid tumor such as melanoma, head and neck, liver or kidney cancer. The chain employs TRBV2 and TRBJ2-3; a weak D match, TRBD2 (6 bases). The CDR3 region is CASSEGVAESSTDTQYF. In nucleotides, the CDR3 is TGTGCCAGCAGTGAAGGTGTAGCGGAATCTAGCACAGATACGCAGTATTTT.